Below are 3 T cell receptor beta chains sequenced from a single sample in a study of vaccination effects on CD4 cells after COVID-19. Profiled with immunoSEQ multiplex PCR; TCRdb holds only in-frame clones, not every one. The sample shows 40,000 to 55,000 clones, 76% of them seen only once. CD4+ T cells were isolated after 10 days of culture. Confirmation by PCR established that the person had SARS-CoV-2 infection between March and December 2020. BNT162b2 vaccine or mRNA-1273 vaccine was given to participants in two doses. The antigens of these receptors remain unknown. Sequenced material: CD4+ T cells from PBMCs cultured without peptide, taken after COVID-19 vaccination. These receptors all stem from a human donor who had a prior SARS-CoV-2 infection.

V is TRBV6-1 and J is TRBJ1-5, with a weak D call TRBD1 (5 bases). The CDR3 loop spans 15 amino acids. Germline V CDR1 and CDR2: MNHNS, SASEGT. V dropped 2 bases and J dropped 8 bases, with 16 bases sitting between them. CDR3 amino acids: CASSEHQGVGEPQHF. Written as DNA, the CDR3 is TGTGCCAGCAGTGAACACCAAGGGGTAGGTGAGCCCCAGCATTTT.

The rearrangement joins TRBV11-2 to TRBJ2-1, with no clear D. This CDR3 is 14 amino acids long. Deletions cut 5 bases from V and 0 bases from J, with 8 bases between. Germline CDR1 and CDR2: SGHAT and FQNNGV. CDR3 amino acids: CASSETSSYNEQFF. CDR3 sequence (DNA): TGTGCCAGCAGCGAAACCAGCTCCTACAATGAGCAGTTCTTC.

The genes are TRBV3-1 (or the pseudogene TRBV3-2) and TRBJ1-2; 7 nucleotides align to TRBD1. Trimming took 2 bases from V and 3 from J; bases not matched to a gene: 6. The CDR3 has 15 amino acids. Germline lookup yields CDR1 LGHDT and CDR2 YNNKEL (reference sequence). The CDR3 sequence is CASSQPGQSYYGYTF. Written as DNA, the CDR3 is TGTGCCAGCAGCCAACCGGGACAGTCTTACTATGGCTACACCTTC.